Shown below are 26 T cell receptor beta chains from a single sample sequenced in a study of blood T cells in healthy people across ages. A second about 6 to 12 cycle PCR used barcoded and J-beta primers. Each CDR3 protein is one row after TCRdb ran MiXCR on the 5' RACE reads. This sample has 1.5 million to 2 million distinct CDR3 sequences, with around 48% found just once. Sequencing input: blood. The receptors come from a woman in her thirties or forties in good health.

The chain links TRBV10-3 to TRBJ1-2; no clear D gene. CDR3 length: 15 residues. Trimming cost V 3 bases and J 2 bases, with 13 bases left between them. CDR1 and CDR2 (germline): ENHRY, SYGVKD. Written as DNA, the CDR3 is TGTGCCATCAGTGAATTTGAGGGTCCCAACTATGGCTACACCTTC. Protein sequence: CAISEFEGPNYGYTF.

This clonotype was picked up a small number of times. The V gene is TRBV5-1, the J gene TRBJ2-1, with D possibly being TRBD2 (5 bases). Deletions cut 0 bases from V and 10 bases from J, with 11 bases between. The CDR3 totals 13 residues. CDR1 is SGHRS and CDR2 is YFSETQ in the germline V gene. The CDR3 DNA sequence: TGCGCCAGCAGCTTGGCACTAGAGGGAGAGCAGTTCTTC. Its protein is CASSLALEGEQFF.

The chain combines TRBV12-5 with TRBJ2-4, with 7 bases identical to TRBD1. The DNA end favors TRBJ2-5, so the J call may be wrong. The CDR3 has 14 residues. Germline values: CDR1 LGHNT, CDR2 FRNRAP. Written as DNA, the CDR3 is TGTGCTAGTGGTTTGGGTACAGGGGTTGAGACCCAGTACTTC. It is translated as CASGLGTGVETQYF.

This clonotype has a handful of counts. The gene calls are TRBV7-2 and TRBJ2-5; TRBD2 aligns across 12 bases. Trimming cost V 6 bases and J 4 bases; bases outside gene matches: 6. The V gene's germline CDR1 is SGHTA and CDR2 FQGNSA. The CDR3 contains 15 residues. The CDR3 loop reads CASRYLAGGRETQYF. The CDR3 DNA follows: TGTGCCAGCAGATACCTAGCGGGGGGGCGAGAGACCCAGTACTTC.

The sample holds a few counts of this clonotype. The V gene is TRBV4-1, the J gene TRBJ2-7; D not certain. The V gene lost 1 base and the J gene lost 0 bases, with 13 bases spanning the gap. Germline loops: CDR1 MGHRA, CDR2 YSYEKL. The CDR3 totals 16 residues. CDR3: CASSQAETLSSYEQYF. The CDR3 DNA reads TGCGCCAGCAGCCAAGCTGAGACGTTGAGCTCCTACGAGCAGTACTTC.

This sequence joins TRBV20-1 and TRBJ1-5, with D perhaps matching TRBD1 (6 bases). Trimming took off 3 bases at V and 9 bases at J, with 15 bases between the two ends. There are 13 residues in the CDR3. Germline CDR1 is DFQATT and CDR2 is SNEGSKA (reference sequence). CDR3 amino acids: CSARTGGAGPQHF. CDR3 DNA: TGCAGTGCTAGGACGGGGGGCGCCGGGCCCCAGCATTTT.

The V and J genes are TRBV5-1 and TRBJ2-1; D is possibly TRBD2 (5 bases). The V gene's germline CDR1 is SGHRS and CDR2 YFSETQ. With 0 bases removed from V and 9 bases from J, the gap between germline ends came to 7 bases. This CDR3 is 12 amino acids long. Here the CDR3 DNA reads TGCGCCAGCAGCTTGGACGGAGGTGAGCAGTTCTTC. Residues: CASSLDGGEQFF. The variable domain in full, with the rest retrieved from reference TRBV5-1 and TRBJ2-1, is KAGVTQTPRYLIKTRGQQVTLSCSPISGHRSVSWYQQTPGQGLQFLFEYFSETQRNKGNFPGRFSGRQFSNSRSEMNVSTLELGDSALYLCASSLDGGEQFFGPGTRLTVL.

The gene calls are TRBV6-2 or TRBV6-3 and TRBJ1-5, with unresolved D. The CDR3 totals 14 residues. Germline values: CDR1 MNHEY, CDR2 SVGEGT. V lost 5 bases, J lost 0 bases, and 8 bases lay in between. The CDR3 loop is CASSNGVSNQPQHF. The CDR3 DNA follows: TGTGCCAGCAGTAACGGGGTTAGCAATCAGCCCCAGCATTTT.

This chain links TRBV28 with TRBJ2-7; no definite D call. The V end lost 4 bases, the J end lost 1 base, and 14 bases lay between the germline ends. The CDR3 is made up of 15 amino acids. Looked up from germline, CDR1 is MDHEN and CDR2 is SYDVKM. DNA of the CDR3: TGTGCCAGCAGTTCGACCGGACCGATGTCCTACGAGCAGTACTTC. Amino acids: CASSSTGPMSYEQYF.

This clonotype was observed a handful of times. The chain recombines TRBV4-2 with TRBJ1-5; D is undetermined. This CDR3 has 15 amino acids. Germline V CDR1 and CDR2: LGHNA, YNFKEQ. Trimming removed 1 base from V and 5 bases from J, with 12 bases in between. The chain's CDR3 is CASSQVPRGDQPQHF. In nucleotides, the CDR3 is TGTGCCAGCAGCCAAGTCCCCCGCGGAGATCAGCCCCAGCATTTT.

The rearrangement joins TRBV20-1 to TRBJ2-3, with D unclear. The V and J ends lost 5 bases and 1 base respectively, with 7 bases between them. Germline assignment: CDR1 DFQATT and CDR2 SNEGSKA (reference sequence). CDR3 length equals 12 residues. The CDR3 spells CSAPPGTDTQYF. The CDR3 coding sequence is TGCAGTGCTCCTCCTGGCACAGATACGCAGTATTTT.

CDR3 DNA: TGTGCCAGCAGCTTCACAGGGGGCGTGAATGAGCAGTTCTTC. The encoded protein is CASSFTGGVNEQFF. The gene calls are TRBV7-2 and TRBJ2-1; 9 positions agree with TRBD1. The germline CDR1 and CDR2 sequences are SGHTA and FQGNSA. V shed 3 bases, J shed 7 bases, and the junction held 4 bases outside the gene matches. The CDR3 extends over 14 amino acids.

The chain uses TRBV14 and TRBJ2-3; a weak D match, TRBD1 (5 bases). In germline, CDR1 is SGHDN, CDR2 FVKESK. CDR3 length equals 18 residues. V dropped 1 base and J dropped 1 base, with 18 bases sitting between them. The CDR3 nucleotides are TGTGCCAGCAGCCAAGTCCCCCCAGGGTATCGTGGCACAGATACGCAGTATTTT. It is translated as CASSQVPPGYRGTDTQYF.

The gene calls are TRBV27 and TRBJ1-2; D possibly corresponds to TRBD1 (6 bases). V was cut by 2 bases and J by 3 bases, with 19 bases left in between. This CDR3 region has 17 residues. In germline, CDR1 is MNHEY, CDR2 SMNVEV (reference sequence). The CDR3 here is CASSLRGDRSAYYGYTF. The CDR3 DNA reads as TGTGCCAGCAGTTTAAGGGGCGACAGGTCCGCTTACTATGGCTACACCTTC.

This clonotype occurred a few times. The chain carries TRBV12-3 or TRBV12-4 and TRBJ2-7, with a possible D match to TRBD2 (5 bases). Trimming removed 5 bases from V and 6 bases from J, with 17 bases in between. The CDR3 extends over 14 amino acids. The CDR3 region is CASSIPPPGSEQYF. Here the CDR3 DNA reads TGTGCCAGCAGTATCCCGCCCCCGGGGAGCGAGCAGTACTTC.

V is TRBV11-1 and J is TRBJ2-5, with 9 bases identical to TRBD2. Germline lookup yields CDR1 SGHAT and CDR2 FQDESV (reference sequence). V shed 5 bases and J 1 base; nucleotides not matched to a gene: 17. The CDR3 length is 19 residues. The CDR3, as DNA: TGTGCCAGCAGCCGTTCCGGGGTGGGGACTAGCTCGTTCCAAGAGACCCAGTACTTC. This codes for CASSRSGVGTSSFQETQYF.

The V gene is TRBV29-1, the J gene TRBJ1-2, with 8 bases lining up with TRBD1. V shed 7 bases and J 8 bases; nucleotides not matched to a gene: 12. Germline V gene data show CDR1 as SQVTM and CDR2 as ANQGSEA. CDR3 size: 13 residues. CDR3 region: CSGHHPTGDGYTF. Written as DNA, the CDR3 is TGCAGCGGGCACCACCCGACAGGGGACGGCTACACCTTC. The full variable domain, with the rest looked up from reference TRBV29-1 and TRBJ1-2, is SAVISQKPSRDICQRGTSLTIQCQVDSQVTMMFWYRQQPGQSLTLIATANQGSEATYESGFVIDKFPISRPNLTFSTLTVSNMSPEDSSIYLCSGHHPTGDGYTFGSGTRLTVV.

This clonotype was seen only a few times. This chain links TRBV13 with TRBJ2-5; D is unclear. Germline CDR1 PRHDT, CDR2 FYEKMQ (reference sequence). The CDR3 runs 13 residues. Trimming pared 5 bases from V and 0 bases from J, leaving 7 bases between. The CDR3 DNA sequence: TGTGCCAGCAGCGTTGGACACCAAGAGACCCAGTACTTC. Residues: CASSVGHQETQYF.

The chain joins TRBV18 to TRBJ1-2, with 7 bases that match TRBD1. The V gene's germline CDR1 is KGHSH and CDR2 LQKENI. The CDR3 sequence is 13 residues long. Unmatched junction bases numbered 5, after V lost 3 bases and J lost 7 bases. Written as DNA, the CDR3 is TGTGCCAGCTCACCTGATACAGGGGCTGGCTACACCTTC. Residues: CASSPDTGAGYTF.

The rearrangement uses TRBV27 and TRBJ2-7, with TRBD2 matching 11 bases. Trimming cost V 6 bases and J 3 bases; bases outside gene matches: 7. Germline V CDR1 and CDR2: MNHEY, SMNVEV (reference sequence). The CDR3 has 15 amino acids. CDR3 nucleotides: TGTGCCAGCAGCCAAACTAGCGGGGGATTCTACGAGCAGTACTTC. Protein: CASSQTSGGFYEQYF.

This clonotype was counted once. The chain carries TRBV27 and TRBJ1-5, with D maybe TRBD1 (6 bases). Trimming pared 8 bases from V and 9 bases from J, leaving 17 bases between. CDR1 is MNHEY, CDR2 SMNVEV, per germline (reference sequence). There are 13 residues in the CDR3. The CDR3 DNA is TGTGCCAGCGCAAGGGGGGCGGCCGGGCCCCAGCATTTT. As protein: CASARGAAGPQHF.

This chain uses TRBV10-3 with TRBJ2-7; TRBD1 matches 7 bases. The germline CDR1 and CDR2 sequences are ENHRY and SYGVKD. The CDR3 runs to 15 residues. With 3 bases clipped from V and 3 bases from J, the junction kept 8 bases outside the gene matches. As DNA, the CDR3 is TGTGCCATCAGTGACCCTTTCAACAGGGGCTACGAGCAGTACTTC. It encodes CAISDPFNRGYEQYF.

The J gene is TRBJ2-7, the V gene TRBV5-1; the match to TRBD2 covers 14 bases. With the DNA end fitting TRBJ2-5 better, the J assignment may be wrong. CDR1 and CDR2 from the germline V gene are SGHRS and YFSETQ. This CDR3 has 18 amino acids. As DNA, the CDR3 is TGCGCCAGCAGCTCCGAGACTAGCGGGGGGGATGTAATAAAGACCCAGTACTTC. Amino acid sequence: CASSSETSGGDVIKTQYF.

The chain carries TRBV7-9 and TRBJ2-1; D call uncertain. This CDR3 is 13 amino acids long. Germline assignment: CDR1 SEHNR and CDR2 FQNEAQ (reference sequence). Trimming took 1 base from V and 8 from J, leaving 9 bases between them. This chain's CDR3 is CASSLGLVDEQFF. The CDR3, as DNA: TGTGCCAGCAGCTTAGGTTTAGTCGATGAGCAGTTCTTC.

The V call is TRBV9, the J call TRBJ2-7; maybe TRBD2 (5 bases). Trimming stripped 10 bases from V and 0 bases from J, with 17 bases between. CDR1 and CDR2 from the germline V gene are SGDLS and YYNGEE. The CDR3 length is 14 residues. CDR3 DNA: TGTGCCGCACTCTTTGAGAGGGACTCCTACGAGCAGTACTTC. This gives the protein CAALFERDSYEQYF. The variable domain in full, completed from reference TRBV9 and TRBJ2-7, reads DSGVTQTPKHLITATGQRVTLRCSPRSGDLSVYWYQQSLDQGLQFLIQYYNGEERAKGNILERFSAQQFPDLHSELNLSSLELGDSALYFCAALFERDSYEQYFGPGTRLTVT.

This clonotype was detected only once. The CDR3 here is CASSPQGVAQYF. CDR3 DNA sequence: TGCGCCAGCAGCCCGCAGGGGGTGGCCCAGTACTTC. The rearrangement links TRBV5-1 to TRBJ2-5, with 7 bases matching TRBD1. V shed 4 bases and J 9 bases; nucleotides not matched to a gene: 6. In germline, CDR1 is SGHRS, CDR2 YFSETQ. The CDR3 extends over 12 amino acids.